A single sample gave rise to the 8 T cell receptor beta chains below, sequenced in a study of shared clonotypes between healthy human individuals. The protocol was immunoSEQ multiplex PCR, while the TCRdb copy is restricted to in-frame clones and leaves out a portion. This table holds roughly 770,000 clones, around 96% found once. Only CD45RO-negative cells positively selected for CCR7 counted as naive CD8 cells, so terminally differentiated effector memory CD45RA+ cells were excluded. The sequencing sample was made of naive CD8+ T cells sorted from blood. These receptors all come from a man aged 25-40 years in good health.

The genes are TRBV7-2 and TRBJ1-2; D gene ambiguous. The germline V gene encodes CDR1 SGHTA and CDR2 FQGNSA. This CDR3 is built from 14 residues. Trimming took 7 bases from V and 6 from J, leaving 18 bases between them. The CDR3 region is CASIEHSGVNGYTF. The CDR3 nucleotides are TGTGCCAGCATCGAGCATAGTGGGGTGAATGGCTACACCTTC.

The J gene is TRBJ2-1, the V gene TRBV19; TRBD1 might be the D (6 bases). The V gene's germline CDR1 is LNHDA and CDR2 SQIVND (reference sequence). V lost 7 bases and J lost 2, with 9 bases in between. The CDR3 sequence is 13 residues long. The CDR3 protein is CASTGDTYNEQFF. The CDR3 DNA sequence: TGTGCCAGTACCGGGGACACCTACAATGAGCAGTTCTTC.

The J gene is TRBJ1-5, the V gene TRBV5-1, with D perhaps matching TRBD1 (5 bases). The CDR3 consists of 18 residues. Germline V gene sequence: CDR1 SGHRS, CDR2 YFSETQ. With 4 bases removed from V and 2 bases from J, the gap between germline ends came to 22 bases. The CDR3 loop reads CASSHIGTTPGGNQPQHF. The CDR3 DNA follows: TGCGCCAGCAGCCACATAGGGACCACACCTGGTGGCAATCAGCCCCAGCATTTT.

The genes are TRBV27 and TRBJ2-1; D remains unclear. V lost 4 bases and J lost 4, with 11 bases in between. Per the germline V gene, CDR1 is MNHEY and CDR2 is SMNVEV (reference sequence). The length of the CDR3 is 14 residues. For the CDR3, the DNA is TGTGCCAGCAGTTCGGAAGGTGGGTACAATGAGCAGTTCTTC. It specifies CASSSEGGYNEQFF.

The CDR3 region has the DNA TGCGCCAGCAGCCAAGAAATCAATTTTGTATCCTACGAGCAGTACTTC. Protein product: CASSQEINFVSYEQYF. This chain links TRBV4-1 with TRBJ2-7; unclear D gene. CDR1 MGHRA and CDR2 YSYEKL come from the germline V gene. Trimming took 0 bases from V and 1 from J, leaving 13 bases between them. The CDR3 is 16 amino acids.

The chain employs TRBV27 and TRBJ2-1; D uncertain. Germline V gene data show CDR1 as MNHEY and CDR2 as SMNVEV (reference sequence). Deletions cut 7 bases from V and 0 bases from J, with 7 bases between. The CDR3 sequence is 13 residues long. CDR3 amino acids: CASTGYSYNEQFF. In nucleotides, the CDR3 is TGTGCCAGCACGGGCTACTCCTACAATGAGCAGTTCTTC.

This chain links TRBV29-1 with TRBJ1-2, with D perhaps TRBD1 (5 bases). The CDR3 extends over 11 amino acids. Looked up from germline, CDR1 is SQVTM and CDR2 is ANQGSEA. Trimming cost V 4 bases and J 8 bases, with 11 bases left between them. CDR3 in amino acids: CSVVVRDGYTF. The CDR3 coding sequence is TGCAGCGTTGTGGTCAGGGACGGCTACACCTTC.

The chain links TRBV11-2 to TRBJ2-1, with D perhaps assigned TRBD1 or TRBD2 (5 bases each). Trimming pared 5 bases from V and 5 bases from J, leaving 13 bases between. The CDR3 is 14 residues long. The V gene's germline CDR1 is SGHAT and CDR2 FQNNGV. Here the CDR3 DNA reads TGTGCCAGCAGCCGTACGGGACCAAACAATGAGCAGTTCTTC. Residues: CASSRTGPNNEQFF.